Given below is one T cell receptor (beta chain) in context. No antigen is known for it. The source of the sample is a study of cytomegalovirus exposure and HLA in healthy donors. With 60 Vbeta and 13 Jbeta primers, the PCR was carried out. Libraries were prepared by immunoSEQ multiplex PCR; TCRdb keeps only in-frame clonotypes and omits some of them. The table records 120,000 to 150,000 clones, less than 85% of them present only once. Overall study findings and caveats: Researchers reported in a later analysis that common viral pathogens appeared linked to several top clusters. Per a prior analysis, the majority of TCR beta V segments were productive roughly 90% or roughly 30% of the time. Among CMV-associated TCR beta chains, most appeared HLA-restricted in a later analysis.

Sequenced: PBMCs. The sequence was collected from a man between 35 and 55 years old in good health and CMV-seropositive.

The CDR3 DNA reads TGTGCCAGCAGTGATATGCCGCGGGATACGCAGTATTTT. As protein: CASSDMPRDTQYF. The V gene is TRBV6-1, the J gene TRBJ2-3; no clear D. V was clipped by 3 bases and J by 6 bases, with 10 bases between them. CDR3 size: 13 residues. Per the germline V gene, CDR1 is MNHNS and CDR2 is SASEGT.